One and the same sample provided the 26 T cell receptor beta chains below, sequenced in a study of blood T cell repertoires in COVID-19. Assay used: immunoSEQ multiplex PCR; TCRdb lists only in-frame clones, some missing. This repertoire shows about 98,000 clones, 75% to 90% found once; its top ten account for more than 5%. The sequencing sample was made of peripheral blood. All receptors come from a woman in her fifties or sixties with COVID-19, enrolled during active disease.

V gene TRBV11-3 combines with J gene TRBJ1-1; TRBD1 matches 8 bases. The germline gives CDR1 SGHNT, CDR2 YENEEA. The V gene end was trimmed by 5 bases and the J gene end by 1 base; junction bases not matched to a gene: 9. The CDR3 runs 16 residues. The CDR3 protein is CASSRMVGQGNTEAFF. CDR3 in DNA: TGTGCCAGCAGCCGGATGGTAGGACAGGGGAACACTGAAGCTTTCTTT.

Here the CDR3 reads CASSGSTGDTEAFF. CDR3 nucleotide sequence: TGTGCCAGCAGCGGAAGTACAGGAGACACTGAAGCTTTCTTT. The chain uses TRBV9 and TRBJ1-1; a weak D match, TRBD1 (5 bases). Germline values: CDR1 SGDLS, CDR2 YYNGEE. CDR3 length: 14 residues. Trimming took off 3 bases at V and 3 bases at J, with 12 bases between the two ends.

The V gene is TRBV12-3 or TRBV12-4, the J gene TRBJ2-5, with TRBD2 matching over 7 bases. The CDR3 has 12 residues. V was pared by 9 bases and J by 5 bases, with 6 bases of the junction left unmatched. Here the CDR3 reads CASRLAMETQYF. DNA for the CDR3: TGTGCCAGTCGACTAGCCATGGAGACCCAGTACTTC.

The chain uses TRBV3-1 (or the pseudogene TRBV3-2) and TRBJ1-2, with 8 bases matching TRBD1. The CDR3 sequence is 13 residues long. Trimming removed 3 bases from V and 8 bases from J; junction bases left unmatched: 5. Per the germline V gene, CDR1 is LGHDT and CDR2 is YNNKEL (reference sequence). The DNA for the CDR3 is TGTGCCAGCAGCCAGCAGGGGGCAGGGGGCTACACCTTC. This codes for CASSQQGAGGYTF.

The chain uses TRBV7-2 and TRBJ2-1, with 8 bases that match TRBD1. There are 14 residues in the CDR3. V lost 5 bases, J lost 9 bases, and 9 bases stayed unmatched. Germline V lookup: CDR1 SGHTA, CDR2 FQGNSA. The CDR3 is CASSQQGALGEQFF. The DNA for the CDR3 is TGTGCCAGCAGCCAGCAGGGGGCGCTCGGTGAGCAGTTCTTC.

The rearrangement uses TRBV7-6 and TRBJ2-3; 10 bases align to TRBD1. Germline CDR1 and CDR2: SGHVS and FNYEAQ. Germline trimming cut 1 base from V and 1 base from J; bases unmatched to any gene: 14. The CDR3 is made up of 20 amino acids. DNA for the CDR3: TGTGCCAGCAGCTTAGTTGGTTGGGACAGGGGACCACAGCGCACAGATACGCAGTATTTT. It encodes CASSLVGWDRGPQRTDTQYF.

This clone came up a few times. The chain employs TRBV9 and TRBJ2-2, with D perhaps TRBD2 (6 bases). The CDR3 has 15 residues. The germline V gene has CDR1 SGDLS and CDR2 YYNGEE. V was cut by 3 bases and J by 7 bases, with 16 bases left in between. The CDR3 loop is CASSALPLGGGELFF. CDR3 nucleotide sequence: TGTGCCAGCAGCGCCCTACCCTTGGGGGGCGGGGAGCTGTTTTTT.

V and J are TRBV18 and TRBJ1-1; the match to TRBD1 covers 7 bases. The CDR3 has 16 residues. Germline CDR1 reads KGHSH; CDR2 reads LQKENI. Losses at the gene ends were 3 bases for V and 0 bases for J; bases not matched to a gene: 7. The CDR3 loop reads CASSPFQGEMNTEAFF. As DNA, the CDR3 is TGTGCCAGCTCACCTTTCCAGGGGGAAATGAACACTGAAGCTTTCTTT.

The CDR3 loop reads CASSLVLASYEQYF. The CDR3 bases are TGTGCCAGCAGCTTAGTTCTGGCTTCCTACGAGCAGTACTTC. The rearrangement links TRBV11-2 to TRBJ2-7; no firm D call. The V end was cut by 1 base, the J end by 1 base, with 8 bases between. The V gene's germline CDR1 is SGHAT and CDR2 FQNNGV. CDR3 length equals 14 residues.

The CDR3 DNA is TGTGCCAGCAGTGGGAGGCAGGGGGAACGGCCCCAGCATTTT. It codes for CASSGRQGERPQHF. The V call is TRBV2, the J call TRBJ1-5; 7 bases agree with TRBD1. Losses at the gene ends were 4 bases for V and 9 bases for J; bases not matched to a gene: 9. CDR3 length equals 14 residues. Germline V CDR1 and CDR2: SNHLY, FYNNEI. Complete variable domain (other parts from reference TRBV2 and TRBJ1-5): EPEVTQTPSHQVTQMGQEVILRCVPISNHLYFYWYRQILGQKVEFLVSFYNNEISEKSEIFDDQFSVERPDGSNFTLKIRSTKLEDSAMYFCASSGRQGERPQHFGDGTRLSIL.

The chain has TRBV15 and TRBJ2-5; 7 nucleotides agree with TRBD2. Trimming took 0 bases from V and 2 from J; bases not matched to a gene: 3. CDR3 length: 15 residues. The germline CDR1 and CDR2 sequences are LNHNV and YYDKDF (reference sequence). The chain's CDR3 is CATSRDRGEQETQYF. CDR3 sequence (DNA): TGTGCCACCAGCAGAGATCGGGGGGAACAAGAGACCCAGTACTTC.

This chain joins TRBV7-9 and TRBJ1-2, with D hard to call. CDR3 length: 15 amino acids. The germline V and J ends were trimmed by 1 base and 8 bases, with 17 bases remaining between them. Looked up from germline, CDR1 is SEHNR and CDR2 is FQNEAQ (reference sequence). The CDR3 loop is CASSLEVSAAWGYTF. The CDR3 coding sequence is TGTGCCAGCAGCTTAGAGGTTTCGGCGGCGTGGGGCTACACCTTC. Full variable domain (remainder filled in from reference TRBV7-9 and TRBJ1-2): DTGVSQNPRHKITKRGQNVTFRCDPISEHNRLYWYRQTLGQGPEFLTYFQNEAQLEKSRLLSDRFSAERPKGSFSTLEIQRTEQGDSAMYLCASSLEVSAAWGYTFGSGTRLTVV.

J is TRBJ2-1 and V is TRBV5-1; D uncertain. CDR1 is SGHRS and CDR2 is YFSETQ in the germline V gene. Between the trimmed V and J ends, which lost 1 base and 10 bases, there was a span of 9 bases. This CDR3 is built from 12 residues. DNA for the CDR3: TGCGCCAGCAGCTTGCCGTACGAGGAGCAGTTCTTC. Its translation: CASSLPYEEQFF.

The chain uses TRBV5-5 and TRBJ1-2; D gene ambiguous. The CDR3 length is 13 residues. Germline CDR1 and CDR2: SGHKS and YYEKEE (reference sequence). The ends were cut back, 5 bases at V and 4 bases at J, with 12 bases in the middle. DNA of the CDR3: TGTGCCAGCAGGCTTGTAGCGGCCTATGGCTACACCTTC. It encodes CASRLVAAYGYTF.

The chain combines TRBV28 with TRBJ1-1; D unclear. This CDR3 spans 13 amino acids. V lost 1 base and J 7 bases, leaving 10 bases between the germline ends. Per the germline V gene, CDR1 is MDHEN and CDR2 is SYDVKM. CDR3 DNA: TGTGCCAGCAGTTTATTCCCCAGGATTGAAGCTTTCTTT. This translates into CASSLFPRIEAFF. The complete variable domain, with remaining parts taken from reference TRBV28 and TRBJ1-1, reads DVKVTQSSRYLVKRTGEKVFLECVQDMDHENMFWYRQDPGLGLRLIYFSYDVKMKEKGDIPEGYSVSREKKERFSLILESASTNQTSMYLCASSLFPRIEAFFGQGTRLTVV.

The CDR3 sequence is CASSLAQEGGGYTF. The CDR3 DNA sequence: TGTGCCAGCAGCTTGGCCCAAGAGGGTGGTGGCTACACCTTC. The genes are TRBV5-6 and TRBJ1-2; D is ambiguous. V lost 0 bases and J 7 bases, leaving 13 bases between the germline ends. Per germline, CDR1 SGHDT and CDR2 YYEEEE. The CDR3 contains 14 residues.

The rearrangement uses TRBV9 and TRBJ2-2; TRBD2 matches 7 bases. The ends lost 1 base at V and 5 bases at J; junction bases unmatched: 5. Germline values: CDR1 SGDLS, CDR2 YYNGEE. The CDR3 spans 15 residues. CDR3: CASSVRGEGTGELFF. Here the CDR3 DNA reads TGTGCCAGCAGCGTACGGGGGGAAGGGACCGGGGAGCTGTTTTTT.

CDR3 sequence: CASSFPVSTDTQYF. CDR3 bases: TGTGCCAGCAGCTTTCCAGTTTCCACAGATACGCAGTATTTT. The V gene is TRBV5-6, the J gene TRBJ2-3; D is ambiguous. This CDR3 spans 14 amino acids. Trimming took off 2 bases at V and 2 bases at J, with 9 bases between the two ends. Germline CDR1 and CDR2: SGHDT and YYEEEE.

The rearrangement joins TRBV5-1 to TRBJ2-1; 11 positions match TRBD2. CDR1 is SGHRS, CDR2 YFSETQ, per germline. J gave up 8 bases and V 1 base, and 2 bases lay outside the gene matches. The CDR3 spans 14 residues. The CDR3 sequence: CASSLTSGGDEQFF. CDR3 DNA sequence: TGCGCCAGCAGCTTGACTAGCGGGGGAGATGAGCAGTTCTTC.

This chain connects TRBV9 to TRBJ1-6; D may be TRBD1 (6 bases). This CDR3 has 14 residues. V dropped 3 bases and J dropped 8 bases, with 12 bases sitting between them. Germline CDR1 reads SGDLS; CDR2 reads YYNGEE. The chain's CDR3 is CASSEGDEDSPLHF. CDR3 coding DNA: TGTGCCAGCAGCGAGGGGGACGAAGATTCACCCCTCCACTTT.

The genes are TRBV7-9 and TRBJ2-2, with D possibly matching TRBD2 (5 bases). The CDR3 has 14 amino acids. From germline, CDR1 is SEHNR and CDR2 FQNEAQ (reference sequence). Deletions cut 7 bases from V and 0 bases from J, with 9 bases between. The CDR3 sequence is CASKRSSNTGELFF. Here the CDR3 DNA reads TGTGCCAGCAAGCGGAGTTCGAACACCGGGGAGCTGTTTTTT.

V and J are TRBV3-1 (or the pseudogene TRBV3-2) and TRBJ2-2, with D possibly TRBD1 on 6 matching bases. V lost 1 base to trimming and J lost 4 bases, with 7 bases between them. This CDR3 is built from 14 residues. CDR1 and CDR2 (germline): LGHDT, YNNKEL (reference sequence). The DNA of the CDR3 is TGTGCCAGCAGCCAAGTGGACAGCACCGGGGAGCTGTTTTTT. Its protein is CASSQVDSTGELFF.

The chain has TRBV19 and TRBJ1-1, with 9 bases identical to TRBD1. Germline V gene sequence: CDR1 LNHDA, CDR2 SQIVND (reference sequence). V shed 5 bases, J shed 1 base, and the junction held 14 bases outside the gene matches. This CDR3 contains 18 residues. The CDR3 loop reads CASSSGQGSSFGNTEAFF. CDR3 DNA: TGTGCCAGTAGTTCCGGACAGGGGTCCTCGTTCGGGAACACTGAAGCTTTCTTT.

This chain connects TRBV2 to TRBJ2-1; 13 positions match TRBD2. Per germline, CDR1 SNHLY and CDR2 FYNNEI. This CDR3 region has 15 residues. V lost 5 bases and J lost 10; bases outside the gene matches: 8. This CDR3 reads CASSPTSGGVEEQFF. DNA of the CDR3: TGTGCCAGCAGTCCTACTAGCGGGGGGGTCGAGGAGCAGTTCTTC.

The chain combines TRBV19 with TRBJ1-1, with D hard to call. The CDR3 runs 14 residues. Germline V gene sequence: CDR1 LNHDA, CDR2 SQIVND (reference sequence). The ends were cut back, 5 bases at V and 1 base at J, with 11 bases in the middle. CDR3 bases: TGTGCCAGTAGTTTCAATGGAGGGAACACTGAAGCTTTCTTT. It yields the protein CASSFNGGNTEAFF.

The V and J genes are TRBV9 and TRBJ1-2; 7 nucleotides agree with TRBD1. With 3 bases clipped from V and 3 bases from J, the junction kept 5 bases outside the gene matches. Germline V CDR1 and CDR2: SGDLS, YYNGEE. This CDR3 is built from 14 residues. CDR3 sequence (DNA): TGTGCCAGCAGCGCCCGGGACAGTGACTATGGCTACACCTTC. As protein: CASSARDSDYGYTF.